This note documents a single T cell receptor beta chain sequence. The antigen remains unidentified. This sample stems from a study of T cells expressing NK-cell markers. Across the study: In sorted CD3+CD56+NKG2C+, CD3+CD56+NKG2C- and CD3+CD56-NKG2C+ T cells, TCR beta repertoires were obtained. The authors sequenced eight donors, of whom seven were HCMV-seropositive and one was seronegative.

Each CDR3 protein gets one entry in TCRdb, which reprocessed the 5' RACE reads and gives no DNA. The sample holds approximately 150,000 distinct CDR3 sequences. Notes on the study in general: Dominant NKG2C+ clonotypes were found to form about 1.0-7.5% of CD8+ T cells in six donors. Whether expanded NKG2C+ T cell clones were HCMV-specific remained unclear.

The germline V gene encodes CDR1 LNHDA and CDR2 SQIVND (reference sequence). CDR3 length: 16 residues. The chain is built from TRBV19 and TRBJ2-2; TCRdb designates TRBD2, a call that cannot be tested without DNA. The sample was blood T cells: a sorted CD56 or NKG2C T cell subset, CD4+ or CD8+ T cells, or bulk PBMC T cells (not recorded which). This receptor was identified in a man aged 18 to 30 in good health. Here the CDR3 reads CASLNLAGVWTGELFF.